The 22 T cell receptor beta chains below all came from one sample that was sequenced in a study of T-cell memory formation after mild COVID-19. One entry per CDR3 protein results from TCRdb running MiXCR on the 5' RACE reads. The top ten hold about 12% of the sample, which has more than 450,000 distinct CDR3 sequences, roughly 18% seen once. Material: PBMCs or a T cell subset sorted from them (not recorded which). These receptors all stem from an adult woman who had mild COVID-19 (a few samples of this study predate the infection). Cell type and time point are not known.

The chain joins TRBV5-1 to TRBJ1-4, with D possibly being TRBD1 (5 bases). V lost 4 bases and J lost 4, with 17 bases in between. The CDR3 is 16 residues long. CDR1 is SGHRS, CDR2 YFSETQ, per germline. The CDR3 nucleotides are TGCGCCAGCAGCAAGTCCGGGACGCTCATTAATGAAAAACTGTTTTTT. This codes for CASSKSGTLINEKLFF.

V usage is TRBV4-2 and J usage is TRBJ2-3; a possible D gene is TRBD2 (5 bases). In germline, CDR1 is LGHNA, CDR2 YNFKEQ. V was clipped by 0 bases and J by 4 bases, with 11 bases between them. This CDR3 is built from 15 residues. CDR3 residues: CASSQDPDSPDTQYF. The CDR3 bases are TGTGCCAGCAGCCAAGATCCGGACTCCCCAGATACGCAGTATTTT.

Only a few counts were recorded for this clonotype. The CDR3 here is CASSLLGQALGSPLHF. The CDR3 coding sequence is TGTGCCAGCAGTTTACTCGGACAGGCCTTAGGTTCACCCCTCCACTTT. The genes are TRBV27 and TRBJ1-6; 7 nucleotides align to TRBD1. The V gene end was trimmed by 2 bases and the J gene end by 9 bases; junction bases not matched to a gene: 10. This CDR3 is built from 16 residues. Germline-derived CDR1 and CDR2 are MNHEY and SMNVEV (reference sequence).

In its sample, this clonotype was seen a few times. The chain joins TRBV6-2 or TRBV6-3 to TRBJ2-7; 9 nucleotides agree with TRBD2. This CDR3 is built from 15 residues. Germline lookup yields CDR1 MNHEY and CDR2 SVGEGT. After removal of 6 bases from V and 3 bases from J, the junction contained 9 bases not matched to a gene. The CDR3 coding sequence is TGTGCCAGCAGGTCTGCGGGAGGGCTTAACTACGAGCAGTACTTC. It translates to CASRSAGGLNYEQYF.

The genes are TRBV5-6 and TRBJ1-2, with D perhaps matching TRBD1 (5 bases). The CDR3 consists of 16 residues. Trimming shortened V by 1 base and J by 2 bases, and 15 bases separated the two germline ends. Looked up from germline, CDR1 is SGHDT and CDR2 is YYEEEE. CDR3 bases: TGTGCCAGCAGCTTGAACCCCCTCCGGGACAACTATGGCTACACCTTC. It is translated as CASSLNPLRDNYGYTF.

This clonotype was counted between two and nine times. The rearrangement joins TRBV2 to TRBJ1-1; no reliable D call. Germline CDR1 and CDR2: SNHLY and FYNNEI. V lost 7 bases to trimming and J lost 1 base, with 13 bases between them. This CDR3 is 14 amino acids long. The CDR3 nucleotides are TGTGCCAGCACCGACTCTGATGGGAACACTGAAGCTTTCTTT. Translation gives CASTDSDGNTEAFF.

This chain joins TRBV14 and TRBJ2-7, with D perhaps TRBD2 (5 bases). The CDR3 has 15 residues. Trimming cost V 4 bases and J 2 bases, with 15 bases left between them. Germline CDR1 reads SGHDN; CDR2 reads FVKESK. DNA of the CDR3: TGTGCCAGCAGCCCGAACCAACCGGGAACCTACGAGCAGTACTTC. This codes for CASSPNQPGTYEQYF.

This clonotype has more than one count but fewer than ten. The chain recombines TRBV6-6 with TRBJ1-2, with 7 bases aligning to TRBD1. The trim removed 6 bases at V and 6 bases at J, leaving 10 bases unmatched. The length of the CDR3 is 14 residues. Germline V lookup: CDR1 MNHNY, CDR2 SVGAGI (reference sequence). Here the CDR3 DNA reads TGTGCCAGCAGCGACCGACAGGGCTCCGATGGCTACACCTTC. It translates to CASSDRQGSDGYTF.

The CDR3 protein is CASSTKGETQYF. For the CDR3, the DNA is TGTGCCAGCAGTACCAAGGGGGAGACCCAGTACTTC. The chain carries TRBV2 and TRBJ2-5; TRBD1 might be the D (5 bases). Trimming cost V 5 bases and J 5 bases, with 9 bases left between them. The CDR3 consists of 12 residues. Germline loops: CDR1 SNHLY, CDR2 FYNNEI.

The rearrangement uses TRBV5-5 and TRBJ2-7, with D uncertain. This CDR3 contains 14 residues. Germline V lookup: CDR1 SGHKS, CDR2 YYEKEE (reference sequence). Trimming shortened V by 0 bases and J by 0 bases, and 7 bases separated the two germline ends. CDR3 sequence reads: CASSLEQHSYEQYF. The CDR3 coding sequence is TGTGCCAGCAGCTTGGAACAGCACTCCTACGAGCAGTACTTC.

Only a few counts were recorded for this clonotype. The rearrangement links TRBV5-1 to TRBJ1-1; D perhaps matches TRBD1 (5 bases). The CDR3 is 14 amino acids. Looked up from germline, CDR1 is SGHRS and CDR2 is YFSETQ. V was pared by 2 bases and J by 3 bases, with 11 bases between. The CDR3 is CASSLPGTDTEAFF. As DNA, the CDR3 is TGCGCCAGCAGCTTACCGGGGACGGACACTGAAGCTTTCTTT.

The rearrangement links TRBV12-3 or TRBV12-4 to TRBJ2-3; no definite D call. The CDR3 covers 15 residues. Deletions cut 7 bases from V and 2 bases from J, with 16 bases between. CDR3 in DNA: TGTGCCAGCAAGCAAGATGGGGATCCCACAGATACGCAGTATTTT. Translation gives CASKQDGDPTDTQYF.

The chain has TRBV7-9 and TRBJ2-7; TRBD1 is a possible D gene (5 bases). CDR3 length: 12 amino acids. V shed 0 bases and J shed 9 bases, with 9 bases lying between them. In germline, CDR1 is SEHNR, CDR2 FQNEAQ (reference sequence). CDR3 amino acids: CASSLADRAQYF. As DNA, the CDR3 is TGTGCCAGCAGCTTAGCCGACAGAGCGCAGTACTTC.

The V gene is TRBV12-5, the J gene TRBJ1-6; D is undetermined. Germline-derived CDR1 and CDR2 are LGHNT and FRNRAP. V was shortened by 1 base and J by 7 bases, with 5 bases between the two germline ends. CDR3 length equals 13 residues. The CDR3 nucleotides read TGTGCTAGTGGTTTGGGAGAGAATTCACCCCTCCACTTT. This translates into CASGLGENSPLHF.

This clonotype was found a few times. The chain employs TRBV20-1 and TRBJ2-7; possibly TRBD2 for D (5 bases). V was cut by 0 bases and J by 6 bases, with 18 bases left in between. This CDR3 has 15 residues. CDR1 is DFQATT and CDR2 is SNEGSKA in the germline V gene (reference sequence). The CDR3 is CSARDTTSRPSEQYF. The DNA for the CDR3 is TGCAGTGCTAGAGACACAACTAGTCGCCCCTCCGAGCAGTACTTC.

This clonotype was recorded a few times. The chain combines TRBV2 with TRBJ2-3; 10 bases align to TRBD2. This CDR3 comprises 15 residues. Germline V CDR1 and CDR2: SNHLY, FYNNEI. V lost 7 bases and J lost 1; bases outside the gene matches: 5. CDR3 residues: CASTLLAGGTDTQYF. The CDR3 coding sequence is TGTGCCAGCACCCTGCTAGCGGGGGGCACAGATACGCAGTATTTT.

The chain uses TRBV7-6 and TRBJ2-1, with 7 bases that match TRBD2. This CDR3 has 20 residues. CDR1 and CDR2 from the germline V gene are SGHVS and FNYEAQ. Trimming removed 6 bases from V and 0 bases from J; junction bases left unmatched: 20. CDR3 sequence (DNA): TGTGCCAGCAGTAATCCACCGGGACTATCAGTCCAATTCTCCTACAATGAGCAGTTCTTC. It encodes CASSNPPGLSVQFSYNEQFF.

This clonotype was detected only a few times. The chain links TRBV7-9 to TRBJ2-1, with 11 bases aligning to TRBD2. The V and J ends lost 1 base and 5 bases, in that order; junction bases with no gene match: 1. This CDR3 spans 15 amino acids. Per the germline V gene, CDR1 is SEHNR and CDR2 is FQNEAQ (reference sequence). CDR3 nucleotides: TGTGCCAGCAGCTTAGTGGGACTAGCGGACAATGAGCAGTTCTTC. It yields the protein CASSLVGLADNEQFF.

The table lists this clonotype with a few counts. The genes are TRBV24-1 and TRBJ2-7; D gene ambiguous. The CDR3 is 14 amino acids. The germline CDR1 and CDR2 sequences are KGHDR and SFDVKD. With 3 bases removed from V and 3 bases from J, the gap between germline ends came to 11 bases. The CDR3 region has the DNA TGTGCCACCAGTGATCAAGGGAACAACTACGAGCAGTACTTC. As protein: CATSDQGNNYEQYF.

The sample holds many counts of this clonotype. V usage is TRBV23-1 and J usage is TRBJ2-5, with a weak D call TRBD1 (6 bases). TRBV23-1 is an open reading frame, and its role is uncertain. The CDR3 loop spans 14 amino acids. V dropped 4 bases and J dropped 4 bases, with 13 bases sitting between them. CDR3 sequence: CASSPRDTGETQYF. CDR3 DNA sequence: TGCGCCAGCAGTCCCCGGGACACAGGAGAGACCCAGTACTTC.

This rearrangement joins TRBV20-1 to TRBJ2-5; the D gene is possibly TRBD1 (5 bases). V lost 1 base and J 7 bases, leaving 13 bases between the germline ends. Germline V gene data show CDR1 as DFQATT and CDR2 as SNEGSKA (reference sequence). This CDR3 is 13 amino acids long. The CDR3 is CSARVAGSGTQYF. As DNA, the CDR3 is TGCAGTGCTAGAGTTGCAGGGTCAGGGACCCAGTACTTC.

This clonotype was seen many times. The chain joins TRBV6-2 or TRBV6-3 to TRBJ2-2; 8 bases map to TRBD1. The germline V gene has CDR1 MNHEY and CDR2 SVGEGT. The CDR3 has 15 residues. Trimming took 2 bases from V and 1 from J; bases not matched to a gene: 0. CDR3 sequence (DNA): TGTGCCAGCAGTTACGACAGGGGGAACACCGGGGAGCTGTTTTTT. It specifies CASSYDRGNTGELFF.